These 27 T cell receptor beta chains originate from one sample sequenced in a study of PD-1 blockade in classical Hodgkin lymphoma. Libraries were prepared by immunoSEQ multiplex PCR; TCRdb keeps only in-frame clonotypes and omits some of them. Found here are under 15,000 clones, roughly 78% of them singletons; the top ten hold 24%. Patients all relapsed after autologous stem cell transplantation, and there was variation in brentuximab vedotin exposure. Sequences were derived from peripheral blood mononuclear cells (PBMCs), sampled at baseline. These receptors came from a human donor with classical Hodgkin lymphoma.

DNA for the CDR3: TGTGCCAGCAGCCATATTAGGGGGCGCGGGAACACTGAAGCTTTCTTT. It codes for CASSHIRGRGNTEAFF. The V and J genes are TRBV7-9 and TRBJ1-1; 7 bases are a match to TRBD1. Per the germline V gene, CDR1 is SEHNR and CDR2 is FQNEAQ (reference sequence). This CDR3 spans 16 amino acids. Germline trimming cut 5 bases from V and 1 base from J; bases unmatched to any gene: 10.

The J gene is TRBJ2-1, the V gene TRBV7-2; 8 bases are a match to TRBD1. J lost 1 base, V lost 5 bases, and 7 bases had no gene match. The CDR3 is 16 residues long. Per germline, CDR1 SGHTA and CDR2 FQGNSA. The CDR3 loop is CASSPRTGKSYNEQFF. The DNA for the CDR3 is TGTGCCAGCAGCCCCCGGACAGGGAAATCCTACAATGAGCAGTTCTTC.

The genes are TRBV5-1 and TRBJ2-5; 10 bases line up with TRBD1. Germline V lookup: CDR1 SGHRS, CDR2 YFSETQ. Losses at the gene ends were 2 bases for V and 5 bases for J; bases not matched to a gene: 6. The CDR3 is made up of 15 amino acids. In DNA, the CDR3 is TGCGCCAGCAGCTTACGGACAGGGGGTTCGGAGACCCAGTACTTC. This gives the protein CASSLRTGGSETQYF.

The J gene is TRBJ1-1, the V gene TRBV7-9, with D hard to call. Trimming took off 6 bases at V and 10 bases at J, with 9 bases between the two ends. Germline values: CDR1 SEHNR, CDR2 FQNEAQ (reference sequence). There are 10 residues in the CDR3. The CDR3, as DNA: TGTGCCAGCAGTTCTAGCCGAGCTTTCTTT. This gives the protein CASSSSRAFF.

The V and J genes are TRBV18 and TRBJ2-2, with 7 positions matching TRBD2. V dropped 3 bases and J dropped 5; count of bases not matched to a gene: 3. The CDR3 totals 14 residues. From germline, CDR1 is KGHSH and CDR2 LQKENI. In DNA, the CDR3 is TGTGCCAGCTCACCGAGCGGGGCAACCGGGGAGCTGTTTTTT. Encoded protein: CASSPSGATGELFF.

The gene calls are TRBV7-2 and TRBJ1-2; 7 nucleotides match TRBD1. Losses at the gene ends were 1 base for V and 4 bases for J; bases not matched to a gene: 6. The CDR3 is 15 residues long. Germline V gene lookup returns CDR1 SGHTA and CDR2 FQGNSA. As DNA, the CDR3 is TGTGCCAGCAGCTTAGTTGGGACAGAAGGCTATGGCTACACCTTC. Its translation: CASSLVGTEGYGYTF.

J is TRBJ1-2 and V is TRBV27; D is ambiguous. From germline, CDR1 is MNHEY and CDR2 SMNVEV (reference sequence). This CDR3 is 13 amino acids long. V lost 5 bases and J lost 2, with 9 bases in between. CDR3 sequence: CASSPDGNYGYTF. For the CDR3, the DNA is TGTGCCAGCAGTCCGGACGGGAACTATGGCTACACCTTC.

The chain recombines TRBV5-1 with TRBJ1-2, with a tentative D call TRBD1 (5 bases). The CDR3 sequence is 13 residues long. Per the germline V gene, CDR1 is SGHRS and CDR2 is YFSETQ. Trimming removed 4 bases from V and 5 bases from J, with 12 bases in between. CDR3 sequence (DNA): TGCGCCAGCAGCATCGGACACGGGTATGGCTACACCTTC. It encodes CASSIGHGYGYTF. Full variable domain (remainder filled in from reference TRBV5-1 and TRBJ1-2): KAGVTQTPRYLIKTRGQQVTLSCSPISGHRSVSWYQQTPGQGLQFLFEYFSETQRNKGNFPGRFSGRQFSNSRSEMNVSTLELGDSALYLCASSIGHGYGYTFGSGTRLTVV.

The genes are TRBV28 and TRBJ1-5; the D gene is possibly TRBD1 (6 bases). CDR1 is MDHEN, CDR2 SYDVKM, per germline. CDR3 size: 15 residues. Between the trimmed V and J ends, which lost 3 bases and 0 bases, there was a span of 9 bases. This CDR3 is CASSFRGISNQPQHF. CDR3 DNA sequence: TGTGCCAGCAGTTTTAGGGGGATTAGCAATCAGCCCCAGCATTTT.

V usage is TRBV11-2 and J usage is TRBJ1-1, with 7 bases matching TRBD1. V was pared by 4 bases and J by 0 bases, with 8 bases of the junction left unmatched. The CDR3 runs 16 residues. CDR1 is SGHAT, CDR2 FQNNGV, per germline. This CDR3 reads CASSSGQMIMNTEAFF. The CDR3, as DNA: TGTGCCAGCAGCTCGGGACAGATGATAATGAACACTGAAGCTTTCTTT. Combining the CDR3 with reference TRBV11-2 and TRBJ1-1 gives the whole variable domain EAGVAQSPRYKIIEKRQSVAFWCNPISGHATLYWYQQILGQGPKLLIQFQNNGVVDDSQLPKDRFSAERLKGVDSTLKIQPAKLEDSAVYLCASSSGQMIMNTEAFFGQGTRLTVV.

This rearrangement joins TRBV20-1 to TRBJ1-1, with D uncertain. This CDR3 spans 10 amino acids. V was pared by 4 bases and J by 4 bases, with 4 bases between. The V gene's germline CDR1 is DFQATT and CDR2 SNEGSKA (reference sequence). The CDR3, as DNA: TGCAGTGCTATTCGCACTGAAGCTTTCTTT. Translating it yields CSAIRTEAFF.

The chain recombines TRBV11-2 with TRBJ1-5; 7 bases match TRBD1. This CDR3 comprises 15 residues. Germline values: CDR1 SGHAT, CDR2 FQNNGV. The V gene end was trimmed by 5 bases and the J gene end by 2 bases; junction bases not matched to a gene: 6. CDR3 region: CASSLRQGRNQPQHF. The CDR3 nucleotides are TGTGCCAGCAGCCTAAGACAGGGACGCAATCAGCCCCAGCATTTT.

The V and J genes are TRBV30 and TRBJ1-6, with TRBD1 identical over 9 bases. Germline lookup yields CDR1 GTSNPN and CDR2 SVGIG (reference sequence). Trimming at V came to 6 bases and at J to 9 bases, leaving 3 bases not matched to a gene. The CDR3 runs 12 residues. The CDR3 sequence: CACTGGGSPLHF. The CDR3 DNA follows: TGTGCCTGTACAGGGGGCGGTTCACCCCTCCACTTT. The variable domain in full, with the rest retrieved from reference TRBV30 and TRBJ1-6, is SQTIHQWPATLVQPVGSPLSLECTVEGTSNPNLYWYRQAAGRGLQLLFYSVGIGQISSEVPQNLSASRPQDRQFILSSKKLLLSDSGFYLCACTGGGSPLHFGNGTRLTVT.

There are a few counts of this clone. CDR3 in amino acids: CASSSPEYTGELFF. Written as DNA, the CDR3 is TGTGCCAGCAGTTCACCCGAATACACCGGGGAGCTGTTTTTT. The chain couples TRBV28 to TRBJ2-2; unclear D gene. This CDR3 is 14 amino acids long. Germline V gene data show CDR1 as MDHEN and CDR2 as SYDVKM. V gave up 4 bases and J gave up 3 bases, with 9 bases separating them.

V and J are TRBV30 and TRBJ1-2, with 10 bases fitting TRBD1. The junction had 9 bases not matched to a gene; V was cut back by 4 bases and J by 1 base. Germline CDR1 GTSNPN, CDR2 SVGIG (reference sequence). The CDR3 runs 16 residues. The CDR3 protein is CAWKPGQGHYNYGYTF. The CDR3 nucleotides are TGTGCCTGGAAACCGGGACAGGGGCATTATAACTATGGCTACACCTTC.

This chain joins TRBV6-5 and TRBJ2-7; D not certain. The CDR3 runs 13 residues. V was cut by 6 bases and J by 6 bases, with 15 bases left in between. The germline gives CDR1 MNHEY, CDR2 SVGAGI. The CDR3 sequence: CASSPRSMGEQYF. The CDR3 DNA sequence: TGTGCCAGCAGCCCCCGAAGTATGGGCGAGCAGTACTTC.

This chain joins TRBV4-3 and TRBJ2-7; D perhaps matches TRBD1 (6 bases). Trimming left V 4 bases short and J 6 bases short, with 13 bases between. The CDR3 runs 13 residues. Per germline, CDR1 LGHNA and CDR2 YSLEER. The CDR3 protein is CASSLRTASEQYF. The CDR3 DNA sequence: TGCGCCAGCAGCCTTCGGACAGCCTCCGAGCAGTACTTC.

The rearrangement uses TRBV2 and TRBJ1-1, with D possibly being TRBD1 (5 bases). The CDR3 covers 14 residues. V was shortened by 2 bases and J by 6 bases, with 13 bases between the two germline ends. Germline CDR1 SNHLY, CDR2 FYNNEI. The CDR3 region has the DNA TGTGCCAGCAGTGAACAGGGTTTGGGACCTGAAGCTTTCTTT. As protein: CASSEQGLGPEAFF. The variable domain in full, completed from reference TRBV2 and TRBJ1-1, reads EPEVTQTPSHQVTQMGQEVILRCVPISNHLYFYWYRQILGQKVEFLVSFYNNEISEKSEIFDDQFSVERPDGSNFTLKIRSTKLEDSAMYFCASSEQGLGPEAFFGQGTRLTVV.

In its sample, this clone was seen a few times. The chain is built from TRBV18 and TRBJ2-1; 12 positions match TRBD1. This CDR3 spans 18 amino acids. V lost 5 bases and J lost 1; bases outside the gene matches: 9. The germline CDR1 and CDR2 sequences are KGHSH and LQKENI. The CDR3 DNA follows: TGTGCCAGCTCAGCAACCGGGACAGGGGGCGATTCCTACAATGAGCAGTTCTTC. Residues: CASSATGTGGDSYNEQFF.

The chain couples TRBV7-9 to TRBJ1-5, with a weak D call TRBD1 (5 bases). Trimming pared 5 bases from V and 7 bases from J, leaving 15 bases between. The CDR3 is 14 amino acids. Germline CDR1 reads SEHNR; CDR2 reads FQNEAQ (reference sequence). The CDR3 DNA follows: TGTGCCAGCAGCGACTCGGGGGTAAGGCAGCCCCAGCATTTT. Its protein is CASSDSGVRQPQHF.

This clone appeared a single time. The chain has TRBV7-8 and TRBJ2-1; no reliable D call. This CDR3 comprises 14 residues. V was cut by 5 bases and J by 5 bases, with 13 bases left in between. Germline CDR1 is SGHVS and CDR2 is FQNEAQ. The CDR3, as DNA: TGTGCCAGCAGCCTAGGGTTTCCGAACAATGAGCAGTTCTTC. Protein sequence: CASSLGFPNNEQFF.

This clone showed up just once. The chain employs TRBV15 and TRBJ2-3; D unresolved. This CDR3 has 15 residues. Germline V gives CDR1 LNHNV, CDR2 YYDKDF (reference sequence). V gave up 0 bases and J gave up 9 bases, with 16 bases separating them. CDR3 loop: CATSRDLTPVETQYF. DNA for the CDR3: TGTGCCACCAGCAGAGATCTCACCCCTGTAGAGACGCAGTATTTT.

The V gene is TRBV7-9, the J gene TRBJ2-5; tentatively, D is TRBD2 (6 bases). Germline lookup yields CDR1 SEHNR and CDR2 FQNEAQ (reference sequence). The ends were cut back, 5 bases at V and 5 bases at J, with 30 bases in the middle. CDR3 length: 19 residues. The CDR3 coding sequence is TGTGCCAGCAGCCGAGGTGGAGGGTCTGCGGGGAGAGGATGGGAGACCCAGTACTTC. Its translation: CASSRGGGSAGRGWETQYF.

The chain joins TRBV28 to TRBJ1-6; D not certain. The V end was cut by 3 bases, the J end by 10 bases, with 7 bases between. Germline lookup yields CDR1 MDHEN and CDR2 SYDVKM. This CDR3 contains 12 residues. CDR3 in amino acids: CASSLLGSPLHF. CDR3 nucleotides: TGTGCCAGCAGTTTGTTGGGATCACCCCTCCACTTT.

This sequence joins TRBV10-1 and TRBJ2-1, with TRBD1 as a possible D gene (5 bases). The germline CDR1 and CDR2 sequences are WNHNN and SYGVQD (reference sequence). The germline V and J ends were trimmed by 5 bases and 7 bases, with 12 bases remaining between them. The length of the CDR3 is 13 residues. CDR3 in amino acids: CASSRYSGNEQFF. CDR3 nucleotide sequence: TGCGCCAGCAGTCGATACTCAGGGAATGAGCAGTTCTTC.

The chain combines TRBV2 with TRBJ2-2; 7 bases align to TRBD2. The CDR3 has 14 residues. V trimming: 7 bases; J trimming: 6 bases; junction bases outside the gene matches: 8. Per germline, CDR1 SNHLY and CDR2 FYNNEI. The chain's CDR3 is CASMRTSGAGELFF. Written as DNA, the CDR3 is TGTGCCAGCATGAGGACTAGTGGAGCCGGGGAGCTGTTTTTT.

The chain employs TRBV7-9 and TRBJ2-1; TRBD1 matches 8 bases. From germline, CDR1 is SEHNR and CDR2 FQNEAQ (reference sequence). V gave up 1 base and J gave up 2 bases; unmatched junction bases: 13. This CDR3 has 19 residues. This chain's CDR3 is CASSLGTGLRGSTYNEQFF. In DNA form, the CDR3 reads TGTGCCAGCAGCTTAGGGACAGGGCTTCGGGGGTCAACCTACAATGAGCAGTTCTTC.